These 13 T cell receptor beta chains were all obtained from the same sample, sequenced in a study of identical twins. TCRdb re-called the 5' RACE reads through MiXCR, storing one row per CDR3 protein. The sample carries about 100,000 distinct CDR3 sequences, 5.9% recorded once. Source material: memory T cells sorted from blood. These receptors were collected from a woman aged 45-65 years in good health.

This clonotype occurred many times. V is TRBV5-1 and J is TRBJ2-7, with 7 bases fitting TRBD1. Looked up from germline, CDR1 is SGHRS and CDR2 is YFSETQ. V shed 0 bases, J shed 7 bases, and the junction held 1 base outside the gene matches. CDR3 length: 12 residues. As DNA, the CDR3 is TGCGCCAGCAGCTTGGAGGGGGCAGAGCAGTACTTC. Translated: CASSLEGAEQYF.

There are a few counts of this clonotype. The chain joins TRBV4-1 to TRBJ1-3, with a possible D match to TRBD1 (5 bases). This CDR3 is built from 16 residues. From germline, CDR1 is MGHRA and CDR2 YSYEKL. V gave up 3 bases and J gave up 4 bases, with 16 bases separating them. The CDR3 DNA is TGCGCCAGCAGCCACATCGGGGGTGCAGGAGGAAACACCATATATTTT. Amino acid sequence: CASSHIGGAGGNTIYF.

This clonotype was detected many times. The chain joins TRBV20-1 to TRBJ2-5, with TRBD2 matching 12 bases. This CDR3 has 17 residues. V gave up 0 bases and J gave up 3 bases; unmatched junction bases: 8. Germline CDR1 DFQATT, CDR2 SNEGSKA (reference sequence). CDR3: CSARDSRLAGVKETQYF. CDR3 coding DNA: TGCAGTGCTAGAGATTCCCGACTAGCGGGAGTTAAAGAGACCCAGTACTTC.

The chain combines TRBV6-6 with TRBJ2-1; D perhaps matches TRBD2 (6 bases). Trimming took 6 bases from V and 4 from J, leaving 13 bases between them. CDR1 MNHNY and CDR2 SVGAGI come from the germline V gene (reference sequence). The CDR3 is made up of 14 amino acids. The CDR3 here is CASRSLSGYNEQFF. DNA for the CDR3: TGTGCCAGCAGATCTCTTAGCGGTTACAATGAGCAGTTCTTC.

This clonotype was detected ten times or more. The chain uses TRBV6-1 and TRBJ2-2; maybe TRBD2 (5 bases). CDR3 size: 14 residues. Germline V gene lookup returns CDR1 MNHNS and CDR2 SASEGT. Trimming took off 9 bases at V and 1 base at J, with 12 bases between the two ends. This chain's CDR3 is CASTRDLNTGELFF. The CDR3, as DNA: TGTGCCAGTACCCGGGATCTGAACACCGGGGAGCTGTTTTTT.

Many counts were recorded for this clonotype. V is TRBV12-3 or TRBV12-4 and J is TRBJ2-2; 9 bases align to TRBD2. The CDR3 is 17 amino acids. V lost 2 bases and J lost 7; bases outside the gene matches: 11. CDR3 nucleotide sequence: TGTGCCAGCAGTTTAAGGGAGCGGGAGGTACGGAACGGGGAGCTGTTTTTT. This codes for CASSLREREVRNGELFF.

This clonotype has a count of ten or more. The chain carries TRBV11-2 and TRBJ2-1; 9 nucleotides line up with TRBD2. Germline loops: CDR1 SGHAT, CDR2 FQNNGV. CDR3 size: 14 residues. The trim removed 3 bases at V and 6 bases at J, leaving 3 bases unmatched. CDR3 loop: CASSLGLAINEQFF. CDR3 nucleotide sequence: TGTGCCAGCAGCTTGGGACTAGCTATCAATGAGCAGTTCTTC.

There are many counts of this clonotype. The chain uses TRBV20-1 and TRBJ2-1, with D tentatively TRBD1 (6 bases). V was clipped by 3 bases and J by 5 bases, with 20 bases between them. CDR3 size: 16 residues. The germline V gene has CDR1 DFQATT and CDR2 SNEGSKA (reference sequence). CDR3 DNA: TGCAGTGCTAGCACCCATGTCCGACAGGTTAACAATGAGCAGTTCTTC. Protein sequence: CSASTHVRQVNNEQFF.

In this sample, this clonotype turned up many times. This chain connects TRBV4-1 to TRBJ2-7; 10 bases line up with TRBD2. Trimming at V came to 1 base and at J to 10 bases, leaving 22 bases not matched to a gene. The CDR3 has 19 amino acids. The germline gives CDR1 MGHRA, CDR2 YSYEKL. The DNA for the CDR3 is TGCGCCAGCAGCCAAGGGGCTAGCGGGAGAGGCGTAGGGGACCCCAACCAGTACTTC. It encodes CASSQGASGRGVGDPNQYF.

This clonotype occurred many times. The chain employs TRBV28 and TRBJ2-7; D is undetermined. CDR1 is MDHEN, CDR2 SYDVKM, per germline. The CDR3 runs 16 residues. Trimming took 7 bases from V and 2 from J, leaving 21 bases between them. CDR3 nucleotide sequence: TGTGCCAGCATTCGCGACCTTGATGGGCCTACCTACGAGCAGTACGTC. This sequence encodes CASIRDLDGPTYEQYV.

Points on this clonotype: This sequence may be a read error, since a much larger clone differs from it by one base. This rearrangement joins TRBV5-1 to TRBJ2-3, with a possible D match to TRBD2 (6 bases). Trimming pared 3 bases from V and 3 bases from J, leaving 17 bases between. The CDR3 has 16 residues. CDR1 SGHRS and CDR2 YFSETQ come from the germline V gene. The chain's CDR3 is CASSYYSGGSTDTQYF. CDR3 in DNA: TGCGCCAGCAGCTACTATAGCGGAGGTTCTACAGATACGCAGTATTTT.

This clonotype appeared many times. The V and J genes are TRBV24-1 and TRBJ2-1, with D tentatively TRBD1 or TRBD2 (5 bases each). Germline CDR1 is KGHDR and CDR2 is SFDVKD. V was clipped by 4 bases and J by 7 bases, with 7 bases between them. This CDR3 region has 12 residues. In nucleotides, the CDR3 is TGTGCCACCAGTGAGTGGGGGAATGAGCAGTTCTTC. Translation gives CATSEWGNEQFF.

This clonotype appeared many times. This chain joins TRBV3-1 and TRBJ2-5; TRBD2 agrees at 7 bases. Germline CDR1 and CDR2: LGHDT and YNNKEL (reference sequence). V lost 2 bases to trimming and J lost 7 bases; unmatched junction nucleotides: 10. The CDR3 totals 15 residues. The CDR3 here is CASSQSSSGIGTQYF. The CDR3, as DNA: TGTGCCAGCAGCCAAAGTTCTAGCGGTATAGGGACCCAGTACTTC.